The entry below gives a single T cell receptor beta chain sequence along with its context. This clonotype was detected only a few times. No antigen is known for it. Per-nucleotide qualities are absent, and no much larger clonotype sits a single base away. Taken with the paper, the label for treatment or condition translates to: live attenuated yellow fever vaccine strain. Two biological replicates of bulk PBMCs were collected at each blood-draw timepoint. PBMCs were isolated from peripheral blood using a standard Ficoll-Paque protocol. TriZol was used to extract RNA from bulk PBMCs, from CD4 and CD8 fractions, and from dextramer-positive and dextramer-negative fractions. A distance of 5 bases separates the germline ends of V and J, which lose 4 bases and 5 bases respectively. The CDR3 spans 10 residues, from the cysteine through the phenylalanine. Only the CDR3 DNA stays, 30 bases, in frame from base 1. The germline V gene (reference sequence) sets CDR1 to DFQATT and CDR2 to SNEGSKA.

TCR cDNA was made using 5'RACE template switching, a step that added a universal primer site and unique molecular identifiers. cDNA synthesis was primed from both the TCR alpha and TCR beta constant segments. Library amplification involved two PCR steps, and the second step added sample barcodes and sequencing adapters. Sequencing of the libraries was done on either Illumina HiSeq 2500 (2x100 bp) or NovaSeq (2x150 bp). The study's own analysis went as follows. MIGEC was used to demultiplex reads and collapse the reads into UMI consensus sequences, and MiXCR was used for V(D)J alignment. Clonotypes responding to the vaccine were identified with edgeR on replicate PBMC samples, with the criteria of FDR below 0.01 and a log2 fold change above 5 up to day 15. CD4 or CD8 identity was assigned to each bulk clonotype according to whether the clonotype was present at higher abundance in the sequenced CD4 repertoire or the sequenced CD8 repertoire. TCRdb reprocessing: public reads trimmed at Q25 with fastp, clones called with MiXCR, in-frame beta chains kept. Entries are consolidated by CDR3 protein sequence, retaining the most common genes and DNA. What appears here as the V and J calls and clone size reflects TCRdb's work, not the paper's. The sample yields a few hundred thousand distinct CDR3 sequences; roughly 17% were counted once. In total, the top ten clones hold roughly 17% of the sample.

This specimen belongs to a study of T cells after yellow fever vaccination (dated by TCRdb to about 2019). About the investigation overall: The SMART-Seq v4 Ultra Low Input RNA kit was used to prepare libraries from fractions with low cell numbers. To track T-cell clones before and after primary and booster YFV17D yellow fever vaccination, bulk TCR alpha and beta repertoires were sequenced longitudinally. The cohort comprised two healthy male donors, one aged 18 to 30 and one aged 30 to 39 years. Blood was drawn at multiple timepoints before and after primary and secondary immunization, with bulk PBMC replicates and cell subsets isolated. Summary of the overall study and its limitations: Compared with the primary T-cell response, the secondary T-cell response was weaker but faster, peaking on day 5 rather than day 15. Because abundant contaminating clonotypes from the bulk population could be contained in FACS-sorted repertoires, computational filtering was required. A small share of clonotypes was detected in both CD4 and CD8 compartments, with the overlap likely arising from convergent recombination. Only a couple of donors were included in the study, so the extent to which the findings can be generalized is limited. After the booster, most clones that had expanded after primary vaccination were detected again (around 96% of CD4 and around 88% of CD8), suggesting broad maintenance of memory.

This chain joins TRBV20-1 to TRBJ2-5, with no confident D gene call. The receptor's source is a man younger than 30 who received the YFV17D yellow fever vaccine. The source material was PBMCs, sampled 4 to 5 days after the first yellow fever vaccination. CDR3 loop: CSAITETQYF. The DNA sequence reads TGCAGTGCTATTACGGAGACCCAGTACTTC.